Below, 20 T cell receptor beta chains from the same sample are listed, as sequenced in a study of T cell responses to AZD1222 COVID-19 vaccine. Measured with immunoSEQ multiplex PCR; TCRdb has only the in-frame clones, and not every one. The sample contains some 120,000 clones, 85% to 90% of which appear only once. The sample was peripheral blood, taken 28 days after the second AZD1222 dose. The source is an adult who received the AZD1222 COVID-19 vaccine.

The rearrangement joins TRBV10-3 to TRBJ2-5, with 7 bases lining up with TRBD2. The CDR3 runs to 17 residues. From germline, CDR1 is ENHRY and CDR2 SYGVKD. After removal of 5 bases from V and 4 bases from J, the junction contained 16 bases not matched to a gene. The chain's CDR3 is CAISPSSSSGPPETQYF. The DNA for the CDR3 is TGTGCCATCAGTCCATCTTCGTCTAGCGGACCCCCAGAGACCCAGTACTTC.

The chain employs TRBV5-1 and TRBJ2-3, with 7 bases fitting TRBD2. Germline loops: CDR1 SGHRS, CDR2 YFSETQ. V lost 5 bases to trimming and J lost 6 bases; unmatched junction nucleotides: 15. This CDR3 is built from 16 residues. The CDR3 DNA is TGCGCCAGCAGAGCTTGGGGCGGACTAGTCTCCGATACGCAGTATTTT. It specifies CASRAWGGLVSDTQYF.

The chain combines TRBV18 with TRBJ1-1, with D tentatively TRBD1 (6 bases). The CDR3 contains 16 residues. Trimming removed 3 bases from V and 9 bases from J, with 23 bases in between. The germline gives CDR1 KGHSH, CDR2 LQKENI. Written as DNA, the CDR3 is TGTGCCAGCTCACCCCCAGGGGTGGACAGTGTACGACAAGCTTTCTTT. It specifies CASSPPGVDSVRQAFF.

The CDR3 sequence is CASSLSGPWDEQFF. Here the CDR3 DNA reads TGCGCCAGCAGCTTGAGCGGGCCATGGGATGAGCAGTTCTTC. The chain carries TRBV5-1 and TRBJ2-1; D perhaps matches TRBD2 (6 bases). The V end lost 1 base, the J end lost 8 bases, and 13 bases lay between the germline ends. This CDR3 contains 14 residues. Germline CDR1 reads SGHRS; CDR2 reads YFSETQ.

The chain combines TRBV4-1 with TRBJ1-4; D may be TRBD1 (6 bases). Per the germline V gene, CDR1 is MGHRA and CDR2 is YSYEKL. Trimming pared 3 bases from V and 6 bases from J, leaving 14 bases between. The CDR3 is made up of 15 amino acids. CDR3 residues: CASSQETGNYEKLFF. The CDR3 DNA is TGCGCCAGCAGCCAGGAAACAGGGAACTATGAAAAACTGTTTTTT.

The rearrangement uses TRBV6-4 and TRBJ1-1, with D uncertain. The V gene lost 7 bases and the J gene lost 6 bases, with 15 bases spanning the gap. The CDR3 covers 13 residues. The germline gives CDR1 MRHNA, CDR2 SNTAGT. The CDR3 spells CASKPFRWAEAFF. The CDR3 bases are TGTGCCAGCAAACCCTTCCGTTGGGCTGAAGCTTTCTTT.

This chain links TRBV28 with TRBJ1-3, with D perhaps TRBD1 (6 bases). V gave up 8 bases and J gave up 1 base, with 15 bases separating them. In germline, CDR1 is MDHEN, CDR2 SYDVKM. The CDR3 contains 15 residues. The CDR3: CASRTAFSSGNTIYF. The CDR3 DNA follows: TGTGCCAGCCGGACAGCCTTTTCTTCTGGAAACACCATATATTTT.

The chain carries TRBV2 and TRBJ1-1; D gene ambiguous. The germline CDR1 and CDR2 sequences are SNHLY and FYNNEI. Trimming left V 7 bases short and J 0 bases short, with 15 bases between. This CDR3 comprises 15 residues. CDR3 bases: TGTGCCAGCACGCTTCAGCAAGTCATGAACACTGAAGCTTTCTTT. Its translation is CASTLQQVMNTEAFF.

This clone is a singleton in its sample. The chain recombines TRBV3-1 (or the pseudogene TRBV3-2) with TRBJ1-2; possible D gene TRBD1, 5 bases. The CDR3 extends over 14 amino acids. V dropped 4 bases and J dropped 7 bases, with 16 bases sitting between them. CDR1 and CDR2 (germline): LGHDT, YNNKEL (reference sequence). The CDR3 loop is CASSLSAGDRGYTF. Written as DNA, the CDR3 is TGTGCCAGCAGCCTAAGCGCGGGGGATCGTGGCTACACCTTC.

The CDR3 is CASSLRGGGNWDEKLFF. The CDR3 DNA is TGTGCCAGCAGCTTGCGAGGAGGGGGGAACTGGGATGAAAAACTGTTTTTT. The V call is TRBV5-4, the J call TRBJ1-4, with a possible D match to TRBD1 (6 bases). The CDR3 sequence is 17 residues long. The germline V and J ends were trimmed by 1 base and 6 bases, with 19 bases remaining between them. Germline V gene lookup returns CDR1 SGHNT and CDR2 YYREEE (reference sequence).

The CDR3 sequence is CASSFPTGFREYF. The CDR3 bases are TGTGCCAGCAGCTTCCCAACAGGGTTCAGGGAGTACTTC. The J gene is TRBJ2-7, the V gene TRBV7-9; a weak D match, TRBD1 (6 bases). CDR3 size: 13 residues. With 3 bases removed from V and 11 bases from J, the gap between germline ends came to 17 bases. Germline lookup yields CDR1 SEHNR and CDR2 FQNEAQ (reference sequence).

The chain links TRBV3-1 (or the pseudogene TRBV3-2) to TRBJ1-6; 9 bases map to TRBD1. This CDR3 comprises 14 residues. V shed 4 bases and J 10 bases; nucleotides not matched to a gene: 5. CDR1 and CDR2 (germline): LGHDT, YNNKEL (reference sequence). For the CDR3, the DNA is TGTGCCAGCAGCCCGACAGGGGGAGGATCACCCCTCCACTTT. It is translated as CASSPTGGGSPLHF.

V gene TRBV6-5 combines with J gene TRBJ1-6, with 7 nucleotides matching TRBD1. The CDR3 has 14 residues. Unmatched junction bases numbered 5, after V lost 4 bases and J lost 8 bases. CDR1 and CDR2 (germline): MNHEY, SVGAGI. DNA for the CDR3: TGTGCCAGCAGTTGGGACAGCCAAGATTCACCCCTCCACTTT. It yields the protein CASSWDSQDSPLHF.

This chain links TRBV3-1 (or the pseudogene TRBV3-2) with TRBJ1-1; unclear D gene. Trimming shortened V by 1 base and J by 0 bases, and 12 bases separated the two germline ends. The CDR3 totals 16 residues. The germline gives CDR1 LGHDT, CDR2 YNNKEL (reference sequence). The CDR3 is CASSQGVGWMNTEAFF. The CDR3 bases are TGTGCCAGCAGCCAAGGGGTCGGGTGGATGAACACTGAAGCTTTCTTT.

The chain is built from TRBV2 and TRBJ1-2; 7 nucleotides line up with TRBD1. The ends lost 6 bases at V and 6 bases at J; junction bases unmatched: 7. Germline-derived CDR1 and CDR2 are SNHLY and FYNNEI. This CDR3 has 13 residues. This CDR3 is CASRPGQKDGYTF. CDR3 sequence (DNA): TGTGCCAGCAGGCCGGGACAGAAAGATGGCTACACCTTC. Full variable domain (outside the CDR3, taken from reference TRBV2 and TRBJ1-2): EPEVTQTPSHQVTQMGQEVILRCVPISNHLYFYWYRQILGQKVEFLVSFYNNEISEKSEIFDDQFSVERPDGSNFTLKIRSTKLEDSAMYFCASRPGQKDGYTFGSGTRLTVV.

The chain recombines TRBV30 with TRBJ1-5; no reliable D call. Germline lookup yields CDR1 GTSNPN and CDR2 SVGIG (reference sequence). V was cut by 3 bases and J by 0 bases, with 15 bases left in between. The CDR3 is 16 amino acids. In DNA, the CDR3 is TGTGCCTGGAGCCTGGCGGTTTCGATTAGCAATCAGCCCCAGCATTTT. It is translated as CAWSLAVSISNQPQHF.

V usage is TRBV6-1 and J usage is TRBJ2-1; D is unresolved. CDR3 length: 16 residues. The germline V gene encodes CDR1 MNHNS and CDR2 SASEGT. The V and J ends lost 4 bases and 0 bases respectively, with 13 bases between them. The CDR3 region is CASSGKTASSYNEQFF. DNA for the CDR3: TGTGCCAGCAGTGGTAAGACGGCGAGCTCCTACAATGAGCAGTTCTTC.

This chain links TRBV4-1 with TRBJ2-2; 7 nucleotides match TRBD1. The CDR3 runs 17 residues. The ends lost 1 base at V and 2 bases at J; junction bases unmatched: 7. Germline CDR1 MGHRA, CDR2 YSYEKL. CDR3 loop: CASSQGQGTINTGELFF. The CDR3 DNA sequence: TGCGCCAGCAGCCAAGGACAGGGAACCATCAACACCGGGGAGCTGTTTTTT.

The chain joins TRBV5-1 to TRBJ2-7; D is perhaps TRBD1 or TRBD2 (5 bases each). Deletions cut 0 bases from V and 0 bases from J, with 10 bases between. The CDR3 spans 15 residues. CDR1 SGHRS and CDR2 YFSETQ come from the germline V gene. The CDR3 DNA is TGCGCCAGCAGCTTGGCTTCAGGGACCTCCTACGAGCAGTACTTC. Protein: CASSLASGTSYEQYF.

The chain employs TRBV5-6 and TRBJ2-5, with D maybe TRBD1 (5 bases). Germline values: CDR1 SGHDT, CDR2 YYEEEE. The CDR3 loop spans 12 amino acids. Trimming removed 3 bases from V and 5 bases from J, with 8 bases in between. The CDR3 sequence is CASSWGTETQYF. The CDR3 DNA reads TGTGCCAGCAGCTGGGGCACTGAGACCCAGTACTTC.